This T cell receptor beta chain was retrieved from a study of T cells after yellow fever vaccination. Germline CDR1 is LGHNA and CDR2 is YSLEER. This CDR3 has 16 amino acids. Between the trimmed V and J ends, which lost 3 bases and 0 bases, there was a span of 15 bases. This clonotype came up many times. TCRdb itself ran the 5' RACE reads through MiXCR, one entry per CDR3 protein. The sample yields 150,000 to 200,000 distinct CDR3 sequences, 9.5% to 12% seen once. This TCR was recovered from a man aged 18 to 29 who received the YFV17D yellow fever vaccine. Material: CD8+ T cells sorted from PBMCs, obtained 15 days after the yellow fever booster vaccination. The chain is built from TRBV4-3 and TRBJ2-7, with a weak D call TRBD1 (6 bases). Written as DNA, the CDR3 is TGCGCCAGCAGCCAGAAACAGGGTCGCTTCTCCTACGAGCAGTACTTC. Translating gives CASSQKQGRFSYEQYF.